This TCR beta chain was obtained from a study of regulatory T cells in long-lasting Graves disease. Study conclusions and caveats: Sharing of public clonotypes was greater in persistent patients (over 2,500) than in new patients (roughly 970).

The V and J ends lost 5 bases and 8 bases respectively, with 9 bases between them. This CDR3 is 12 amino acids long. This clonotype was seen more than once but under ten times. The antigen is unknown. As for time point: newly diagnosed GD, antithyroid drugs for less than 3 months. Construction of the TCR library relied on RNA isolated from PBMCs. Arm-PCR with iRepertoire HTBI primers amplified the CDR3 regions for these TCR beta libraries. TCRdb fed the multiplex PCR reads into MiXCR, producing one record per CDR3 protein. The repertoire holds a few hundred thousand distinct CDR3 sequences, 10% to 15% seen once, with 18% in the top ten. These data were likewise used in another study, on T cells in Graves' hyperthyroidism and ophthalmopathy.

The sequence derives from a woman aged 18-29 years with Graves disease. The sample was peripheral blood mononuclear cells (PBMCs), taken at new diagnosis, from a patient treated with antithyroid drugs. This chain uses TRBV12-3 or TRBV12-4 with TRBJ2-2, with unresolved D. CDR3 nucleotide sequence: TGTGCCAGCAGTCCCCTCTGGGGGGAGCTGTTTTTT. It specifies CASSPLWGELFF.